This TCR beta chain stems from a study of blood T cells in healthy people across ages (dated by TCRdb to the mid-2010s). In terms of the full investigation: In model experiments, roughly one uniquely barcoded TCR beta cDNA molecule per two T cells was captured by template switching. To avoid experimental bias, donors of different ages were distributed randomly across sequencing lanes. Four age groups were formed from the donors: young (average 16 years), middle-aged (approximately 41), aged (roughly 59) and long-lived (roughly 81). The study measured age-related changes in TCR beta repertoire diversity using deep sequencing normalized with unique cDNA molecular identifiers. The study analyzed two additional independent replicas of 1 million unique cDNA reads from the same blood draw for two donors, one aged 18 to 30 and one aged 80 or older.

Library preparation was by 5' RACE. For sequencing, an Illumina HiSeq 2500 was employed. The second PCR ran for roughly 6 to 11 cycles and used a J-beta primer mix along with a sample-barcoded 5' primer. A template-switch 5' adaptor carrying 12 random nucleotides introduced a unique molecular identifier onto each TCR beta cDNA molecule. At least 3 million CDR3-containing paired-end reads were obtained from each sample. All of the RNA was converted into first-strand cDNA using the Mint cDNA synthesis kit, with a TRBC-specific oligonucleotide serving as the primer. Following uracil-DNA glycosylase treatment, a first 18-cycle PCR with universal primers M1SS and BC2_uni_R was performed on all cDNA. In the source study's methods: Each sample was normalized by randomly selecting 1 million high-quality reads, each carrying a distinct molecular identifier. Reads sharing molecular identifiers were discarded rather than binned into consensus sequences. CDR3 identification, clonotype clustering and error correction used MiTCR with a Q25 quality threshold and the strictest error-elimination algorithm. A nonparametric unseen species model using Euler transformation provided a lower-bound estimate of total TCR beta diversity. The raw public data were reprocessed by TCRdb itself: fastp quality trimming at Q25, MiXCR clonotype calling, in-frame beta chains only. Entries are consolidated by CDR3 protein sequence, retaining the most common genes and DNA. The V and J calls reflect TCRdb's pipeline rather than the authors' work. The sample table records 1.5 million to 2 million distinct CDR3 sequences; roughly 52% of these occur just once. The ten largest make up over 2% of the sample.

This clonotype has more than one count but fewer than ten. Its antigen target is currently unknown. No quality values exist for individual bases; no much larger clone is one base distant. The investigation overall reported the following: Compared with the aged group, more naive CD4+ T cells, fewer expanded clones and increased TCR diversity were shown by the long-lived group, suggesting age selection. Conclusive comparison of naive and antigen-experienced compartments was prevented by the profiling of bulk unsorted PBMCs. There was a strong correlation between observed TCR beta diversity and the percentage of naive T cells measured by flow cytometry. Observed TCR beta diversity per million T cells fell roughly linearly with age, and a significant reduction was already apparent by age around 36. Because the CMV infection status of the donors was unknown, age-related changes in expanded clonotypes may potentially have been confounded. Total diversity estimates from one million sequenced T cells were considered lower bounds and underestimates.

The germline V gene gives CDR1 as MNHEY and CDR2 as SVGAGI. The CDR3 spans 16 residues, from the cysteine through the phenylalanine. CDR3 DNA is the only sequence kept; it has 48 bases, read in frame from the first base. For this chain, trimming is 2 bases at the V end and 7 bases at the J end, and the number of junction bases without a gene match is 8. Donors were around 37 systemically healthy Caucasian individuals from Russia aged roughly 6 to 95 years. Approximately 10 milliliters of peripheral blood were collected from each donor into EDTA-treated Vacutainer tubes. Ficoll-Paque density-gradient centrifugation was used to isolate PBMCs, with at least 7 million per sample. Trizol reagent was used to extract total RNA from PBMCs, with at least 6 micrograms per sample. Naive CD45RAhigh/CD27high T cell percentages were measured by flow cytometry on a PBMC aliquot from every donor.

This sequence was found in a woman aged 40-49 years in good health. Sequenced material: blood. The sequence links TRBV6-5 to TRBJ2-1; a stretch of 10 junction bases matches TRBD2. The DNA reads as follows: TGTGCCAGCAGTTACGGTTTCCTAGCGGGGGCGAATGAGCAGTTCTTC. The encoded protein is CASSYGFLAGANEQFF.